This is a list of T cell receptor beta chains from one sample in a study of T-cell reconstitution after alpha-beta-depleted transplantation in children. TCRdb re-called the PCR reads with MiXCR, one entry per CDR3 protein. This sample has 150,000 to 200,000 distinct CDR3 sequences, with 6.5% to 7.5% found just once. This sample comprised PBMCs from the stem cell graft donor, obtained from the stem cell graft. The origin of the receptors is a human donor who donated a stem cell graft to a child with Wiskott-Aldrich syndrome. Each CDR3 is given with its conserved first and last residue. The D gene is left open where the match is weak. The listing skips clone size in some rows; elsewhere it reads once, few, many or a size class.

J: TRBJ1-6; length: 15; size: many; V: TRBV7-2; D: NA; CDR3: CASSAEGIHNSPLHF; DNA: TGTGCCAGCAGCGCGGAGGGTATCCATAATTCACCCCTCCACTTT
J: TRBJ2-7; length: 14; size: many; V: TRBV6-2/TRBV6-3; D: NA; CDR3: CASSGINGSYEQYF; DNA: TGTGCCAGCAGCGGGATCAACGGTTCCTACGAGCAGTACTTC
J: TRBJ1-6; length: 15; size: many; V: TRBV5-6; D: NA; CDR3: CASSLDPRGHSPLHF; DNA: TGTGCCAGCAGCTTGGACCCTAGGGGTCATTCACCCCTCCACTTT
J: TRBJ2-1; length: 20; size: NA; V: TRBV11-2; D: TRBD2; CDR3: CASSLYLPRGSGGPLDEQFF; DNA: TGTGCCAGCAGCTTATATCTCCCCCGGGGTAGCGGGGGTCCTCTGGATGAGCAGTTCTTC
J: TRBJ2-7; length: 12; size: few; V: TRBV19; D: NA; CDR3: CASSMGLYEQYF; DNA: TGTGCCAGTAGTATGGGCCTCTACGAGCAGTACTTC
J: TRBJ2-2; length: 17; size: few; V: TRBV5-1; D: TRBD1; CDR3: CASSLVGTTRGTGELFF; DNA: TGCGCCAGCAGCTTGGTGGGTACGACCAGGGGGACCGGGGAGCTGTTTTTT
J: TRBJ1-6; length: 18; size: many; V: TRBV10-2; D: TRBD1; CDR3: CASSETGGGFSYNSPLHF; DNA: TGCGCCAGCAGTGAGACAGGGGGCGGTTTTTCCTATAATTCACCCCTCCACTTT
J: TRBJ1-2; length: 14; size: many; V: TRBV18; D: NA; CDR3: CASSRTPSPYGYTF; DNA: TGTGCCAGCTCCCGTACTCCCTCTCCCTATGGCTACACCTTC
J: TRBJ1-5; length: 14; size: many; V: TRBV6-2/TRBV6-3; D: TRBD1; CDR3: CASRNTGGNQPQHF; DNA: TGTGCCAGCAGAAATACAGGGGGCAATCAGCCCCAGCATTTT
J: TRBJ1-6; length: 14; size: once; V: TRBV20-1; D: NA; CDR3: CSANGRVGNSPLHF; DNA: TGCAGTGCTAATGGGAGGGTAGGAAATTCACCCCTCCACTTT
J: TRBJ2-2; length: 16; size: many; V: TRBV25-1; D: NA; CDR3: CASSEYDGWPHGELFF; DNA: TGTGCCAGCAGTGAATATGACGGCTGGCCTCATGGGGAGCTGTTTTTT
J: TRBJ1-2; length: 15; size: many; V: TRBV5-1; D: TRBD1; CDR3: CASSLGTVANYGYTF; DNA: TGCGCCAGCAGCCTAGGGACAGTCGCTAACTATGGCTACACCTTC
J: TRBJ2-1; length: 13; size: many; V: TRBV7-8; D: NA; CDR3: CASSPPITDEQFF; DNA: TGTGCCAGCAGCCCCCCAATAACGGATGAGCAGTTCTTC
J: TRBJ1-4; length: 14; size: many; V: TRBV28; D: NA; CDR3: CASSLRKGVEKLFF; DNA: TGTGCCAGCAGTCTCAGGAAGGGGGTTGAAAAACTGTTTTTT
J: TRBJ2-3; length: 16; size: NA; V: TRBV7-6; D: NA; CDR3: CASSLYVTASTDTQYF; DNA: TGTGCCAGCAGCTTATACGTGACAGCCAGCACAGATACGCAGTATTTT
J: TRBJ2-7; length: 14; size: many; V: TRBV11-2; D: NA; CDR3: CASSFQPIDDEQYF; DNA: TGTGCCAGCAGCTTCCAACCCATAGACGACGAGCAGTACTTC
J: TRBJ1-1; length: 15; size: NA; V: TRBV3-1; D: NA; CDR3: CASSQVTNRGTEAFF; DNA: TGTGCCAGCAGCCAAGTTACGAACCGCGGCACTGAAGCTTTCTTT
J: TRBJ2-7; length: 14; size: many; V: TRBV20-1; D: TRBD2; CDR3: CSAWTSGGLYEQYF; DNA: TGCAGTGCTTGGACTAGCGGGGGGCTCTACGAGCAGTACTTC
J: TRBJ2-3; length: 16; size: many; V: TRBV30; D: NA; CDR3: CAWSGGYIGTSDTQYF; DNA: TGTGCCTGGAGCGGAGGGTACATCGGAACTAGTGATACGCAGTATTTT
J: TRBJ2-1; length: 17; size: many; V: TRBV6-2/TRBV6-3; D: NA; CDR3: CASSLGAPSGSYNEQFF; DNA: TGTGCCAGCAGCCTAGGGGCCCCCAGCGGGTCCTACAATGAGCAGTTCTTC
J: TRBJ2-1; length: 17; size: NA; V: TRBV11-3; D: NA; CDR3: CASSFPRVWTPTDEQFF; DNA: TGTGCCAGCAGCTTTCCCCGGGTGTGGACGCCTACCGATGAGCAGTTCTTC
J: TRBJ1-2; length: 12; size: many; V: TRBV20-1; D: NA; CDR3: CSAYREIDGYTF; DNA: TGCAGTGCTTACAGGGAGATCGATGGCTACACCTTC
J: TRBJ2-3; length: 12; size: many; V: TRBV24-1; D: NA; CDR3: CATSDQNTAQYF; DNA: TGTGCCACCAGTGATCAAAACACGGCGCAGTATTTT
J: TRBJ2-1; length: 15; size: few; V: TRBV7-2; D: TRBD2; CDR3: CASSYTSGRSGEQFF; DNA: TGTGCCAGCAGCTATACTAGCGGGAGATCGGGTGAGCAGTTCTTC
J: TRBJ2-1; length: 14; size: few; V: TRBV6-1; D: TRBD2; CDR3: CASSGTRTGNEQFF; DNA: TGTGCCAGCAGTGGGACTAGAACGGGCAATGAGCAGTTCTTC
J: TRBJ2-7; length: 13; size: many; V: TRBV4-3; D: NA; CDR3: CASGIWGLAEQYF; DNA: TGCGCCAGCGGGATTTGGGGCCTAGCGGAGCAGTACTTC
J: TRBJ1-5; length: 15; size: few; V: TRBV7-2; D: NA; CDR3: CASSPRPISNQPQHF; DNA: TGTGCCAGCAGCCCGAGGCCGATTAGCAATCAGCCCCAGCATTTT